One sample yielded the 26 T cell receptor beta chains listed below, sequenced in a study of T-cell memory formation after mild COVID-19. Via MiXCR, TCRdb re-called the 5' RACE reads, giving one row per CDR3 protein. The sample holds about 430,000 distinct CDR3 sequences, about a sixth seen once. Sequenced: PBMCs or a T cell subset sorted from them (not recorded which). The receptors were sampled from a young man who had mild COVID-19 (a few samples of this study predate the infection). Cell type and time point are not known.

This clonotype was counted at least ten times. The CDR3 loop is CSADGGSGGPTDTQYF. The CDR3 DNA reads as TGCAGTGCGGACGGGGGTAGCGGGGGACCCACAGATACGCAGTATTTT. The chain links TRBV20-1 to TRBJ2-3; 9 bases match TRBD2. Per the germline V gene, CDR1 is DFQATT and CDR2 is SNEGSKA (reference sequence). The CDR3 spans 16 residues. Trimming cost V 6 bases and J 2 bases; bases outside gene matches: 12.

The chain combines TRBV12-3 or TRBV12-4 with TRBJ2-1; no clear D. The CDR3 loop spans 13 amino acids. With 3 bases removed from V and 12 bases from J, the gap between germline ends came to 15 bases. The CDR3 spells CASSFHSDPPQFF. Written as DNA, the CDR3 is TGTGCCAGCAGTTTTCACAGCGACCCCCCGCAGTTCTTC.

In this sample, this clonotype turned up a few times. V is TRBV20-1 and J is TRBJ2-1; tentatively, D is TRBD2 (5 bases). The CDR3 spans 10 residues. V dropped 7 bases and J dropped 12 bases, with 13 bases sitting between them. From germline, CDR1 is DFQATT and CDR2 SNEGSKA (reference sequence). The CDR3 loop reads CSVRVGWQFF. The CDR3 DNA follows: TGCAGTGTGAGGGTAGGGTGGCAGTTCTTC.

V is TRBV21-1 and J is TRBJ2-7. TRBV21-1 is designated a pseudogene. CDR3 length equals 17 residues. Here the CDR3 DNA reads TGTGCCAGCAGCATTAGGGTTTCCCACGACCCGTGGCTGGAGCAGTACGTC. Protein sequence: CASSIRVSHDPWLEQYV.

The table lists this clonotype with a few counts. The chain carries TRBV6-2 or TRBV6-3 and TRBJ2-5; D perhaps matches TRBD2 (6 bases). The V and J ends lost 2 bases and 4 bases respectively, with 14 bases between them. CDR1 is MNHEY and CDR2 is SVGEGT in the germline V gene. This CDR3 is built from 15 residues. The CDR3 DNA reads TGTGCCAGCAGTTACAGCGCGGGGATAGGAGAGACCCAGTACTTC. Translated: CASSYSAGIGETQYF.

This clonotype showed up many times. The J gene is TRBJ1-1, the V gene TRBV20-1; D is unresolved. Germline lookup yields CDR1 DFQATT and CDR2 SNEGSKA (reference sequence). The CDR3 spans 12 residues. Trimming stripped 7 bases from V and 1 base from J, with 10 bases between. This CDR3 reads CSVPEGNTEAFF. DNA for the CDR3: TGCAGTGTACCCGAAGGGAACACTGAAGCTTTCTTT.

The CDR3 DNA sequence: TGTGCCAGCAGCGTTCAGGGGGTGAACACTGAAGCTTTCTTT. As protein: CASSVQGVNTEAFF. This chain connects TRBV9 to TRBJ1-1; TRBD1 agrees at 7 bases. This CDR3 region has 14 residues. The germline gives CDR1 SGDLS, CDR2 YYNGEE. Losses at the gene ends were 2 bases for V and 0 bases for J; bases not matched to a gene: 1.

The gene calls are TRBV6-2 or TRBV6-3 and TRBJ2-7, with D possibly matching TRBD2 (7 bases). Trimming cost V 10 bases and J 7 bases, with 17 bases left between them. The CDR3 has 12 amino acids. The V gene's germline CDR1 is MNHEY and CDR2 SVGEGT. CDR3: CATLTGGEEQYF. CDR3 coding DNA: TGTGCCACCCTAACGGGGGGCGAGGAGCAGTACTTC.

This clonotype was detected ten times or more. V usage is TRBV27 and J usage is TRBJ2-7; possibly TRBD2 for D (6 bases). V gave up 6 bases and J gave up 0 bases, with 15 bases separating them. The CDR3 runs to 15 residues. CDR1 is MNHEY and CDR2 is SMNVEV in the germline V gene (reference sequence). CDR3 coding DNA: TGTGCCAGCAGCCTAACTCACGGGAGCTCCTACGAGCAGTACTTC. Its translation is CASSLTHGSSYEQYF.

This clonotype occurred many times. V gene TRBV20-1 combines with J gene TRBJ1-6; 8 nucleotides agree with TRBD1. The CDR3 is made up of 15 amino acids. J gave up 8 bases and V 7 bases, and 13 bases lay outside the gene matches. Per germline, CDR1 DFQATT and CDR2 SNEGSKA (reference sequence). CDR3 residues: CSGQDRGAHDSPLHF. The CDR3 coding sequence is TGCAGTGGCCAAGACAGGGGCGCCCACGATTCACCCCTCCACTTT.

This clonotype was counted a few times. The chain uses TRBV3-1 and TRBJ1-4; no clear D. Trimming took 1 base from V and 8 from J, leaving 5 bases between them. The CDR3 totals 12 residues. CDR1 is LGHDT and CDR2 is YNNKEL in the germline V gene (reference sequence). The CDR3 DNA reads as TGTGCCAGCAGCCAAGTTTACGAAAAACTGTTTTTT. Its protein is CASSQVYEKLFF.

The chain links TRBV7-9 to TRBJ2-6; D is perhaps TRBD1 or TRBD2 (5 bases each). This CDR3 contains 18 residues. Trimming removed 7 bases at V and 0 bases at J, with 19 bases between. Germline CDR1 and CDR2: SEHNR and FQNEAQ (reference sequence). Here the CDR3 DNA reads TGTGCCAGCACCTTCCTCGGGACGGGACGCTCTGGGGCCAACGTCCTGACTTTC. Protein: CASTFLGTGRSGANVLTF.

The table lists this clonotype with a few counts. The chain carries TRBV29-1 and TRBJ1-2; D unresolved. V gave up 5 bases and J gave up 8 bases, with 3 bases separating them. Per germline, CDR1 SQVTM and CDR2 ANQGSEA. The CDR3 covers 8 residues. CDR3 DNA: TGCAGCGTTACCGGCTACACCTTC. It yields the protein CSVTGYTF.

This clonotype was counted at least ten times. The DNA of the CDR3 is TGCGCCAGCAGCCAAGACGCGGGGGGGGCGGATACGCAGTATTTT. Protein product: CASSQDAGGADTQYF. This sequence joins TRBV4-3 and TRBJ2-3; the match to TRBD2 covers 9 bases. With V trimmed by 0 bases and J by 6 bases, 4 bases remained unmatched. This CDR3 has 15 amino acids. Germline loops: CDR1 LGHNA, CDR2 YSLEER.

The chain combines TRBV7-2 with TRBJ1-6; no reliable D call. This CDR3 spans 15 amino acids. Germline CDR1 SGHTA, CDR2 FQGNSA. Trimming took off 8 bases at V and 0 bases at J, with 11 bases between the two ends. This CDR3 is CASGLESSYNSPLHF. The DNA for the CDR3 is TGTGCCAGCGGGCTGGAAAGCTCCTATAATTCACCCCTCCACTTT.

The genes are TRBV21-1 and TRBJ2-1; TRBD1, the table's D call, lacks a check against the DNA. TRBV21-1 is given as a pseudogene. This CDR3 contains 18 residues. This chain's CDR3 is CASSTERRGRGTYNEQFF. For the CDR3, the DNA is TGTGCCAGCAGCACGGAACGCCGTGGCAGGGGAACCTACAATGAGCAGTTCTTC.

The J gene is TRBJ2-1, the V gene TRBV20-1, with D perhaps being TRBD1 or TRBD2 (5 bases each). V gave up 5 bases and J gave up 1 base, with 12 bases separating them. This CDR3 is 14 amino acids long. The germline gives CDR1 DFQATT, CDR2 SNEGSKA (reference sequence). The CDR3 sequence is CSASRDRSYNEQFF. In DNA, the CDR3 is TGCAGTGCTTCCCGGGACCGTTCCTACAATGAGCAGTTCTTC.

This rearrangement joins TRBV20-1 to TRBJ1-5; D unclear. This CDR3 region has 15 residues. The germline gives CDR1 DFQATT, CDR2 SNEGSKA (reference sequence). V lost 0 bases to trimming and J lost 5 bases, with 14 bases between them. CDR3: CSARDLRNLHQPQHF. As DNA, the CDR3 is TGCAGTGCTAGAGATCTGAGGAACCTCCATCAGCCCCAGCATTTT.

V gene TRBV20-1 combines with J gene TRBJ1-4, with a weak D call TRBD1 (6 bases). The CDR3 has 13 amino acids. Germline V gene sequence: CDR1 DFQATT, CDR2 SNEGSKA (reference sequence). The germline V and J ends were trimmed by 6 bases and 4 bases, with 12 bases remaining between them. CDR3 coding DNA: TGCAGTGCCCGGGACAACCTTAATGAAAAACTGTTTTTT. Translated: CSARDNLNEKLFF.

The V gene is TRBV20-1, the J gene TRBJ2-1; 7 bases align to TRBD1. The CDR3 covers 14 residues. Germline CDR1 reads DFQATT; CDR2 reads SNEGSKA (reference sequence). The trim removed 4 bases at V and 8 bases at J, leaving 11 bases unmatched. The CDR3 DNA sequence: TGCAGTGCTATAGATGCGGAAGGGGGCGATGAGCAGTTCTTC. The encoded protein is CSAIDAEGGDEQFF.

This clonotype was detected many times. This chain connects TRBV12-3 or TRBV12-4 to TRBJ2-3, with TRBD2 as a possible D gene (6 bases). The V gene lost 6 bases and the J gene lost 6 bases, with 10 bases spanning the gap. The CDR3 is 12 amino acids. The CDR3 reads CASSSRGDTQYF. The CDR3 region has the DNA TGTGCCAGCAGCTCTCGGGGGGATACGCAGTATTTT.

The J gene is TRBJ2-5, the V gene TRBV29-1; a weak D match, TRBD2 (6 bases). The CDR3 has 12 residues. Trimming cost V 5 bases and J 2 bases, with 9 bases left between them. Germline lookup yields CDR1 SQVTM and CDR2 ANQGSEA. Written as DNA, the CDR3 is TGCAGCGTTCGGGACTGGCAAGAGACCCAGTACTTC. Its protein is CSVRDWQETQYF.

The J gene is TRBJ2-5, the V gene TRBV5-1, with D perhaps matching TRBD2 (6 bases). Germline lookup yields CDR1 SGHRS and CDR2 YFSETQ. V was shortened by 2 bases and J by 6 bases, with 14 bases between the two germline ends. The CDR3 has 14 residues. The CDR3 nucleotides read TGCGCCAGCAGCTTTCTAGCGATGTTTCAGACCCAGTACTTC. This gives the protein CASSFLAMFQTQYF.

This clonotype appeared a few times. A much larger clone lies one base from this, so it may be a read error. The chain links TRBV7-2 to TRBJ1-3; 8 positions agree with TRBD1. V trimming: 5 bases; J trimming: 4 bases; junction bases outside the gene matches: 4. The germline V gene has CDR1 SGHTA and CDR2 FQGNSA. This CDR3 comprises 14 residues. The CDR3 bases are TGTGCCAGCAGCCCCCAGGGGGCGGGAAACACCATATATTTT. Amino acids: CASSPQGAGNTIYF.

The chain uses TRBV24-1 and TRBJ2-1; D not certain. Germline CDR1 and CDR2: KGHDR and SFDVKD. This CDR3 is 13 amino acids long. Trimming took off 3 bases at V and 5 bases at J, with 7 bases between the two ends. Here the CDR3 reads CATSDNPDNEQFF. CDR3 bases: TGTGCCACCAGTGATAACCCCGACAATGAGCAGTTCTTC.

This chain links TRBV20-1 with TRBJ2-5, with a weak D call TRBD2 (7 bases). Germline assignment: CDR1 DFQATT and CDR2 SNEGSKA (reference sequence). With 5 bases removed from V and 7 bases from J, the gap between germline ends came to 20 bases. The CDR3 extends over 14 amino acids. The CDR3 nucleotides read TGCAGTGCTTCCTCGGGGGGCCGGGTGTCGACCCAGTACTTC. The encoded protein is CSASSGGRVSTQYF.